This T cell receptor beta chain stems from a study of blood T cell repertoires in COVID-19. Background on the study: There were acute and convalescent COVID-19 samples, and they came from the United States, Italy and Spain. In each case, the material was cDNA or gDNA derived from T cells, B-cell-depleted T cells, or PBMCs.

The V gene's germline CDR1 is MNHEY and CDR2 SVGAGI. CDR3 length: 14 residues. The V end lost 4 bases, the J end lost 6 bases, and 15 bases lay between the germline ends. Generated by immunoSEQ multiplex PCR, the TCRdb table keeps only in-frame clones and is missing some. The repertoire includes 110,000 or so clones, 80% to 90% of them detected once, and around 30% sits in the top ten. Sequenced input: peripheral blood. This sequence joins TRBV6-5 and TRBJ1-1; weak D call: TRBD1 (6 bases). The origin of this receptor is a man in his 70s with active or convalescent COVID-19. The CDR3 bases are TGTGCCAGCAGTTTGCAAGGGAAGGGGGCTGAAGCTTTCTTT. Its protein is CASSLQGKGAEAFF.